This T cell receptor (beta chain) was identified in a study of PD-L1 blockade in urothelial cancer. Study-wide background: Patients had received 0 to 3 prior chemotherapy regimens. Blood analyses occurred 3 weeks (second dose) and 6 weeks post treatment start. Study-level findings and limits: By 3 weeks, tumor-associated blood clones had expanded more in durable-benefit patients.

Described time point: pretreatment peripheral blood. Some clones are missing from TCRdb's copy, which holds only in-frame ones; the method was immunoSEQ multiplex PCR. The table records about 45,000 clones, roughly 90% of them present only once. The CDR3 is made up of 18 amino acids. Germline lookup yields CDR1 SGHTA and CDR2 FQGNSA. V shed 5 bases and J 4 bases; nucleotides not matched to a gene: 15. In regard to this clone: Its antigen is as yet unknown.

Material: PBMCs, obtained around atezolizumab (anti-PD-L1) treatment. The gene calls are TRBV7-2 and TRBJ1-2; 11 positions agree with TRBD1. The TCR sequence derives from a donor older than 35 with urothelial cancer. The CDR3 protein is CASSLPIARTGGGYGYTF. In nucleotides, the CDR3 is TGTGCCAGCAGCCTTCCAATCGCACGGACAGGGGGCGGCTATGGCTACACCTTC.